Following are 27 T cell receptor beta chains from one sample sequenced in a study of T cell clones after liver transplantation. Method: immunoSEQ multiplex PCR; TCRdb's copy keeps in-frame clones and lacks some. This sample has about 120,000 clones; roughly nine tenths occur once, and the top ten carry around 0.83%. Sequenced material: CD4+ T cells from blood, taken 12 months after liver transplant. These TCRs come from a human patient who received a liver transplant. The graft donor may be the source of some T cells.

This rearrangement joins TRBV19 to TRBJ1-2; D is undetermined. Trimming left V 5 bases short and J 1 base short, with 8 bases between. CDR1 LNHDA and CDR2 SQIVND come from the germline V gene (reference sequence). The CDR3 runs to 13 residues. The CDR3 DNA reads as TGTGCCAGTAGTCCACTACTTAACTATGGCTACACCTTC. It encodes CASSPLLNYGYTF.

This clone showed up just a few times. The chain employs TRBV11-3 and TRBJ2-1; 15 bases agree with TRBD2. Germline-derived CDR1 and CDR2 are SGHNT and YENEEA. The CDR3 has 16 amino acids. J was trimmed by 6 bases and V by 5 bases; bases with no gene match: 5. The CDR3 DNA reads as TGTGCCAGCAGCGTCGGACTAGCGGGAGGGACCAATGAGCAGTTCTTC. It is translated as CASSVGLAGGTNEQFF.

The V call is TRBV28, the J call TRBJ1-2; D gene uncertain. The CDR3 extends over 11 amino acids. Germline CDR1 reads MDHEN; CDR2 reads SYDVKM. Trimming cost V 7 bases and J 4 bases, with 7 bases left between them. The CDR3 DNA sequence: TGTGCCAGCACGGAGGGCTATGGCTACACCTTC. Translated: CASTEGYGYTF.

This clone has only one observation. Additional DNA sequences in this sample encode the identical CDR3. The rearrangement joins TRBV27 to TRBJ2-7, with D perhaps matching TRBD2 (6 bases). This CDR3 has 14 amino acids. Germline values: CDR1 MNHEY, CDR2 SMNVEV (reference sequence). V was clipped by 8 bases and J by 0 bases, with 14 bases between them. In DNA, the CDR3 is TGTGCCAGCTCAGGTGGCGGGACCTCCTACGAGCAGTACTTC. This gives the protein CASSGGGTSYEQYF.

The chain carries TRBV10-3 and TRBJ2-1, with 9 positions matching TRBD2. Germline V gives CDR1 ENHRY, CDR2 SYGVKD. Trimming took 6 bases from V and 6 from J; bases not matched to a gene: 6. The CDR3 is made up of 14 amino acids. The CDR3 spells CAIRRGLAANEQFF. Written as DNA, the CDR3 is TGTGCCATCAGGCGGGGACTAGCCGCCAATGAGCAGTTCTTC.

The genes are TRBV30 and TRBJ2-5; possible D gene TRBD1, 5 bases. The CDR3 spans 12 residues. V was trimmed by 5 bases and J by 2 bases, leaving 9 bases between them. CDR1 is GTSNPN, CDR2 SVGIG, per germline (reference sequence). This chain's CDR3 is CAWGHLQETQYF. The CDR3 bases are TGTGCCTGGGGACACCTGCAAGAGACCCAGTACTTC.

This sequence joins TRBV19 and TRBJ1-1; D is uncertain. The CDR3 extends over 13 amino acids. Germline CDR1 is LNHDA and CDR2 is SQIVND (reference sequence). The V end was cut by 4 bases, the J end by 4 bases, with 10 bases between. CDR3 nucleotides: TGTGCCAGTAGTACCCAGCGCAGCACTGAAGCTTTCTTT. This sequence encodes CASSTQRSTEAFF.

This sequence joins TRBV18 and TRBJ2-4; 7 positions agree with TRBD1. Germline V gene data show CDR1 as KGHSH and CDR2 as LQKENI. The CDR3 is made up of 12 amino acids. Trimming cost V 2 bases and J 8 bases; bases outside gene matches: 0. The CDR3 DNA is TGTGCCAGCTCACCAACAGGGGACATTCAGTACTTC. Protein product: CASSPTGDIQYF.

DNA for the CDR3: TGTGCCAGCAGCTTAGTGTACGAGACCCAGTACTTC. This codes for CASSLVYETQYF. V is TRBV7-9 and J is TRBJ2-5; D remains ambiguous. The CDR3 length is 12 residues. V lost 1 base and J lost 5, with 5 bases in between. Germline V gene sequence: CDR1 SEHNR, CDR2 FQNEAQ (reference sequence).

The chain recombines TRBV5-6 with TRBJ2-2; D is ambiguous. The CDR3 runs to 15 residues. Trimming left V 2 bases short and J 4 bases short, with 12 bases between. The germline CDR1 and CDR2 sequences are SGHDT and YYEEEE. CDR3 sequence: CASSFYTLGTGELFF. CDR3 nucleotides: TGTGCCAGCAGCTTCTACACGCTAGGCACCGGGGAGCTGTTTTTT.

This clone was picked up one time. The J gene is TRBJ2-7, the V gene TRBV6-6; D possibly corresponds to TRBD1 (6 bases). The germline V and J ends were trimmed by 8 bases and 8 bases, with 16 bases remaining between them. The length of the CDR3 is 12 residues. Germline lookup yields CDR1 MNHNY and CDR2 SVGAGI (reference sequence). This CDR3 is CASSPDSNKQYF. The CDR3 region has the DNA TGTGCCAGCTCCCCGGACAGTAACAAGCAGTACTTC.

This chain joins TRBV27 and TRBJ2-4; D is undetermined. V was clipped by 10 bases and J by 3 bases, with 16 bases between them. The germline gives CDR1 MNHEY, CDR2 SMNVEV (reference sequence). The CDR3 runs to 14 residues. The CDR3: CATSKVWGKNIQYF. The CDR3 DNA follows: TGTGCCACCTCCAAGGTCTGGGGCAAAAACATTCAGTACTTC.

The chain recombines TRBV28 with TRBJ2-7; D not resolved. Per germline, CDR1 MDHEN and CDR2 SYDVKM. This CDR3 has 12 residues. The V end lost 1 base, the J end lost 3 bases, and 4 bases lay between the germline ends. This CDR3 reads CASSLLLYEQYF. The CDR3 DNA reads TGTGCCAGCAGTTTATTACTCTACGAGCAGTACTTC.

The chain carries TRBV4-2 and TRBJ1-2; D perhaps matches TRBD1 (5 bases). Germline V gives CDR1 LGHNA, CDR2 YNFKEQ. V was pared by 0 bases and J by 0 bases, with 8 bases between. This CDR3 spans 15 amino acids. The CDR3 loop is CASSQDQGTNYGYTF. DNA for the CDR3: TGTGCCAGCAGCCAAGATCAGGGAACTAACTATGGCTACACCTTC.

The gene calls are TRBV9 and TRBJ1-2; D perhaps matches TRBD1 (5 bases). Germline V gene data show CDR1 as SGDLS and CDR2 as YYNGEE. This CDR3 has 14 residues. Trimming stripped 0 bases from V and 5 bases from J, with 11 bases between. The CDR3 DNA is TGTGCCAGCAGCGTAGCTGGGGAGGGGTATGGCTACACCTTC. Its protein is CASSVAGEGYGYTF. Based on the CDR3 plus reference TRBV9 and TRBJ1-2, the full variable domain is DSGVTQTPKHLITATGQRVTLRCSPRSGDLSVYWYQQSLDQGLQFLIQYYNGEERAKGNILERFSAQQFPDLHSELNLSSLELGDSALYFCASSVAGEGYGYTFGSGTRLTVV.

Concerning this clone: This same CDR3 is encoded by further DNA sequences in the sample. The gene calls are TRBV5-4 and TRBJ2-5, with 13 bases fitting TRBD2. CDR3 length equals 16 residues. Per germline, CDR1 SGHNT and CDR2 YYREEE (reference sequence). V trimming: 1 base; J trimming: 2 bases; junction bases outside the gene matches: 2. CDR3 nucleotides: TGTGCCAGCAGCTTGCGACTAGCGGGAGGACAAGAGACCCAGTACTTC. Protein: CASSLRLAGGQETQYF.

This clone was seen a few times. The genes are TRBV6-1 and TRBJ2-3, with TRBD1 matching over 11 bases. CDR3 length: 16 residues. V lost 4 bases and J lost 4; bases outside the gene matches: 7. In germline, CDR1 is MNHNS, CDR2 SASEGT. This chain's CDR3 is CASSVRTGGAADTQYF. The CDR3, as DNA: TGTGCCAGCAGTGTACGGACAGGGGGCGCGGCAGATACGCAGTATTTT.

The gene calls are TRBV19 and TRBJ2-7; 8 positions match TRBD1. The junction had 9 bases not matched to a gene; V was cut back by 8 bases and J by 3 bases. The germline V gene has CDR1 LNHDA and CDR2 SQIVND (reference sequence). There are 14 residues in the CDR3. For the CDR3, the DNA is TGTGCCAGTTCTACAGGGGGTCGGTTCTACGAGCAGTACTTC. As protein: CASSTGGRFYEQYF.

The chain joins TRBV10-3 to TRBJ2-2, with 13 bases fitting TRBD2. Losses at the gene ends were 5 bases for V and 6 bases for J; bases not matched to a gene: 12. Germline loops: CDR1 ENHRY, CDR2 SYGVKD. The CDR3 spans 18 residues. As DNA, the CDR3 is TGTGCCATCAGTCCGGGACTAGCGGGATTTCGAGGTTCCGGGGAGCTGTTTTTT. Protein product: CAISPGLAGFRGSGELFF.

The chain combines TRBV7-6 with TRBJ2-2; 7 nucleotides match TRBD1. Germline CDR1 reads SGHVS; CDR2 reads FNYEAQ. The V segment lost 2 bases and the J segment 6 bases; nucleotides outside the gene matches: 9. The CDR3 spans 16 residues. The CDR3 spells CASSLNTGTVAGELFF. In DNA form, the CDR3 reads TGTGCCAGCAGCTTAAACACAGGGACAGTGGCCGGGGAGCTGTTTTTT.

The rearrangement joins TRBV7-3 to TRBJ2-7, with 7 bases that match TRBD2. Germline CDR1 reads SGHTA; CDR2 reads FQGTGA. With V trimmed by 2 bases and J by 3 bases, 4 bases remained unmatched. The CDR3 extends over 14 amino acids. The CDR3 sequence: CASSLGSSGYEQYF. CDR3 nucleotide sequence: TGTGCCAGCAGCTTAGGGTCTAGCGGCTACGAGCAGTACTTC. Combining the CDR3 with reference TRBV7-3 and TRBJ2-7 gives the whole variable domain GAGVSQTPSNKVTEKGKYVELRCDPISGHTALYWYRQSLGQGPEFLIYFQGTGAADDSGLPNDRFFAVRPEGSVSTLKIQRTERGDSAVYLCASSLGSSGYEQYFGPGTRLTVT.

This clone was seen only a few times. This sequence joins TRBV27 and TRBJ2-7; a possible D gene is TRBD2 (6 bases). V lost 8 bases, J lost 0 bases, and 14 bases lay in between. The germline V gene encodes CDR1 MNHEY and CDR2 SMNVEV (reference sequence). The CDR3 runs to 14 residues. CDR3 sequence (DNA): TGTGCCAGCGCGGGAACTGAGTACTCCTACGAGCAGTACTTC. Encoded protein: CASAGTEYSYEQYF.

A few counts support this clone. The J gene is TRBJ2-3, the V gene TRBV28; no firm D call. Germline CDR1 MDHEN, CDR2 SYDVKM. There are 13 residues in the CDR3. Trimming left V 3 bases short and J 8 bases short, with 12 bases between. The CDR3 reads CASSLGIWGTQYF. CDR3 bases: TGTGCCAGCAGTTTGGGGATATGGGGTACGCAGTATTTT.

Only one count was recorded for this clone. This chain uses TRBV5-1 with TRBJ2-1; 10 bases fit TRBD2. Germline V gives CDR1 SGHRS, CDR2 YFSETQ. The CDR3 runs to 15 residues. V was clipped by 4 bases and J by 3 bases; unmatched bases: 4. The CDR3 DNA reads TGCGCCAGCAGCCCAGGACTAGCGGACTACAATGAGCAGTTCTTC. It specifies CASSPGLADYNEQFF.

The chain uses TRBV10-3 and TRBJ1-4, with 7 bases fitting TRBD1. Germline CDR1 ENHRY, CDR2 SYGVKD. Trimming cost V 5 bases and J 3 bases; bases outside gene matches: 6. This CDR3 has 15 residues. The CDR3 DNA reads as TGTGCCATCAGTCGACAGGGTTTAGCTAATGAAAAACTGTTTTTT. Protein product: CAISRQGLANEKLFF.

As to this clone: The junction shows a germline mismatch at one end, possibly a read error. The chain recombines TRBV7-7 with TRBJ2-3, with 13 positions matching TRBD2. Germline CDR1 and CDR2: SSHAT and FNYEAQ (reference sequence). The CDR3 is 16 amino acids. The CDR3 reads CASSPGLAGDTDTQYF. The CDR3 DNA follows: TGTGCTAGCAGTCCCGGACTAGCGGGAGACACAGATACGCAGTATTTT.

The CDR3 sequence: CASSDGTGFAGYTF. CDR3 in DNA: TGTGCCAGCAGTGACGGGACAGGGTTTGCTGGCTACACCTTC. The J gene is TRBJ1-2, the V gene TRBV6-4; 9 nucleotides agree with TRBD1. V gave up 2 bases and J gave up 7 bases; unmatched junction bases: 5. From germline, CDR1 is MRHNA and CDR2 SNTAGT. CDR3 length: 14 amino acids.